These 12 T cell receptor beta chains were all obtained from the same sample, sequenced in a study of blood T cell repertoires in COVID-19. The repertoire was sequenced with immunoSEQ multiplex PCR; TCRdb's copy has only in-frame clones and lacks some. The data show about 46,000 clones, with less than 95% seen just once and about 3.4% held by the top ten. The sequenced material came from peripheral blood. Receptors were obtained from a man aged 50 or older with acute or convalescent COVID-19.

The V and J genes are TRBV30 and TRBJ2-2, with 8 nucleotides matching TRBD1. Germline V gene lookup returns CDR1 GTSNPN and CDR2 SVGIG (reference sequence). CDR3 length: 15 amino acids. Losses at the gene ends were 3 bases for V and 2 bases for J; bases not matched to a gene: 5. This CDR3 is CAWRGGTGNTGELFF. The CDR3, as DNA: TGTGCCTGGAGAGGAGGGACAGGCAACACCGGGGAGCTGTTTTTT.

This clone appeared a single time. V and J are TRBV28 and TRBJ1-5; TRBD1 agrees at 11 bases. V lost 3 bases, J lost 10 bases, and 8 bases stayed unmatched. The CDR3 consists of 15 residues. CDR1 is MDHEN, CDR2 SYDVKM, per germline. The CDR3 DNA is TGTGCCAGCAGTTTGCCTGGGACAGGGGGACTACCCCAGCATTTT. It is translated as CASSLPGTGGLPQHF.

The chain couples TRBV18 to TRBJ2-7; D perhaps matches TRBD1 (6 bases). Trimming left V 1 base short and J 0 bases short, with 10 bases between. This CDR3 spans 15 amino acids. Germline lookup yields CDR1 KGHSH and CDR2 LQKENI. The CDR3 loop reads CASSPRQALSYEQYF. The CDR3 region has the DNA TGTGCCAGCTCACCACGACAGGCCCTCTCCTACGAGCAGTACTTC.

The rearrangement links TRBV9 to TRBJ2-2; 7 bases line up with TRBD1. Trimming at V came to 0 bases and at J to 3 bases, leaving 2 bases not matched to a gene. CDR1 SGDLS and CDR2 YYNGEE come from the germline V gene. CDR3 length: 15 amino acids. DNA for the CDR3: TGTGCCAGCAGCGTAGCCAGGGGGTACACCGGGGAGCTGTTTTTT. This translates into CASSVARGYTGELFF.

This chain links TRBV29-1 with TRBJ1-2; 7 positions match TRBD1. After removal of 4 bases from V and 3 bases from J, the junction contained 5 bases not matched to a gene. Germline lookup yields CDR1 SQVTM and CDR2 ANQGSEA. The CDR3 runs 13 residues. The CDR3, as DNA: TGCAGCGTTGGTGACAGGGTCGACTATGGCTACACCTTC. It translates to CSVGDRVDYGYTF.

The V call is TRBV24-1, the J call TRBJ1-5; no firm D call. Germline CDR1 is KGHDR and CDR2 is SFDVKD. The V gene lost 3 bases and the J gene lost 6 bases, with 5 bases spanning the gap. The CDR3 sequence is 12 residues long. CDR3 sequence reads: CATSDGSQPQHF. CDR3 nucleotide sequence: TGTGCCACCAGTGATGGTAGTCAGCCCCAGCATTTT.

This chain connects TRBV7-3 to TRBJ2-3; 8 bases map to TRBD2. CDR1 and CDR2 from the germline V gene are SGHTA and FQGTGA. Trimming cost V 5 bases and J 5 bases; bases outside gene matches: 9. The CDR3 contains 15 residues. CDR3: CASSERGLGIDTQYF. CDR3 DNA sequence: TGTGCCAGCAGCGAAAGGGGACTAGGTATAGATACGCAGTATTTT.

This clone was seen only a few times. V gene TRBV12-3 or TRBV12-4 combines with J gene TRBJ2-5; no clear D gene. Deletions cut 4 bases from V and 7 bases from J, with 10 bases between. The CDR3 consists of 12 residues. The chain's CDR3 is CASSSTHRTQYF. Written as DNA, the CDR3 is TGTGCCAGCAGTTCCACCCACAGGACCCAGTACTTC.

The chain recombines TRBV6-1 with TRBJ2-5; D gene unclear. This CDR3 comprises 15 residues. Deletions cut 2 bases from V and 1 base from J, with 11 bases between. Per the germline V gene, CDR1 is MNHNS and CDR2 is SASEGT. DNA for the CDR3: TGTGCCAGCAGTGAACTCATGAGGCCCCAAGAGACCCAGTACTTC. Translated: CASSELMRPQETQYF.

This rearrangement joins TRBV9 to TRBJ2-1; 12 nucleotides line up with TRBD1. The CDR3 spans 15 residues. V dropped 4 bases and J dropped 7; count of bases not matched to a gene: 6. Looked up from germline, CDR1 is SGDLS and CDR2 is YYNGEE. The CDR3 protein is CASSPGTGGENEQFF. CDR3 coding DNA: TGTGCCAGCAGCCCCGGGACAGGGGGCGAAAATGAGCAGTTCTTC.

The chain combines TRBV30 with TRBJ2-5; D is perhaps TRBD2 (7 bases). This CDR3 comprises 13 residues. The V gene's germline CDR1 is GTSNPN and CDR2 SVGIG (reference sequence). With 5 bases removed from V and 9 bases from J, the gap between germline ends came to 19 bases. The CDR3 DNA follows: TGTGCCTGGGAGGGGGGGCCGAGTGGGGCCCAGTACTTC. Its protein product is CAWEGGPSGAQYF. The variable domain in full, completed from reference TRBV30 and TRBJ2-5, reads SQTIHQWPATLVQPVGSPLSLECTVEGTSNPNLYWYRQAAGRGLQLLFYSVGIGQISSEVPQNLSASRPQDRQFILSSKKLLLSDSGFYLCAWEGGPSGAQYFGPGTRLLVL.

The CDR3 bases are TGTGCCAGCGCTACCGGGACAGGGGGCACAGATACGCAGTATTTT. Its protein product is CASATGTGGTDTQYF. The rearrangement uses TRBV27 and TRBJ2-3; TRBD1 matches 10 bases. The CDR3 loop spans 15 amino acids. The junction had 6 bases not matched to a gene; V was cut back by 8 bases and J by 1 base. The germline V gene encodes CDR1 MNHEY and CDR2 SMNVEV (reference sequence).